What follows are 26 T cell receptor beta chains derived from one specimen sequenced in a study of cytomegalovirus exposure and HLA in healthy donors. Vbeta (60) and Jbeta (13) primers were used in the PCR. Libraries were prepared by immunoSEQ multiplex PCR; TCRdb keeps only in-frame clonotypes and omits some of them. The data contain around 200,000 clones, around 86% of them singletons. What was sequenced was PBMCs. The receptors originated from a middle-aged man in good health and CMV-seropositive.

The chain carries TRBV27 and TRBJ2-5; D possibly corresponds to TRBD2 (7 bases). Trimming took 0 bases from V and 1 from J, leaving 9 bases between them. The germline CDR1 and CDR2 sequences are MNHEY and SMNVEV (reference sequence). CDR3 size: 15 residues. The CDR3 DNA is TGTGCCAGCAGTTTATCTAGGGGGGGCCAAGAGACCCAGTACTTC. This encodes CASSLSRGGQETQYF.

The V gene is TRBV4-2, the J gene TRBJ2-1, with 9 nucleotides matching TRBD2. V trimming: 4 bases; J trimming: 4 bases; junction bases outside the gene matches: 8. CDR1 LGHNA and CDR2 YNFKEQ come from the germline V gene. This CDR3 spans 16 amino acids. The CDR3, as DNA: TGTGCCAGCAGCCTCCTGACTAGCGGAAAATACAATGAGCAGTTCTTC. It yields the protein CASSLLTSGKYNEQFF.

This chain uses TRBV27 with TRBJ2-3; 10 bases fit TRBD2. The germline V gene encodes CDR1 MNHEY and CDR2 SMNVEV (reference sequence). CDR3 length: 17 residues. After removal of 5 bases from V and 4 bases from J, the junction contained 12 bases not matched to a gene. The CDR3 spells CASSVPGLASRADTQYF. CDR3 bases: TGTGCCAGCAGTGTCCCGGGACTAGCGTCGAGGGCAGATACGCAGTATTTT.

In this sample, this clone turned up a few times. The rearrangement joins TRBV4-3 to TRBJ2-7, with TRBD2 matching over 9 bases. Germline V gene sequence: CDR1 LGHNA, CDR2 YSLEER. There are 18 residues in the CDR3. Trimming removed 0 bases from V and 6 bases from J; junction bases left unmatched: 15. Here the CDR3 DNA reads TGCGCCAGCAGCCAAGAATGGGGTAGCGGGGGTTTGAGCCGCGAGCAGTACTTC. Protein product: CASSQEWGSGGLSREQYF.

This chain links TRBV27 with TRBJ2-7; D is ambiguous. Germline V gene lookup returns CDR1 MNHEY and CDR2 SMNVEV (reference sequence). Trimming shortened V by 3 bases and J by 3 bases, and 6 bases separated the two germline ends. The CDR3 contains 12 residues. CDR3 sequence: CASSFDNYEQYF. CDR3 nucleotides: TGTGCCAGCAGTTTCGACAACTACGAGCAGTACTTC.

The sample holds a few counts of this clone. The chain links TRBV4-1 to TRBJ1-5; D may be TRBD1 (6 bases). The V and J ends lost 0 bases and 3 bases respectively, with 9 bases between them. Germline V gene data show CDR1 as MGHRA and CDR2 as YSYEKL. The CDR3 length is 15 residues. The DNA for the CDR3 is TGCGCCAGCAGCCAAGAACAGGGTACCAATCAGCCCCAGCATTTT. This codes for CASSQEQGTNQPQHF.

The chain recombines TRBV11-2 with TRBJ2-3; 11 nucleotides align to TRBD2. The ends lost 6 bases at V and 4 bases at J; junction bases unmatched: 9. The CDR3 spans 16 residues. The germline V gene has CDR1 SGHAT and CDR2 FQNNGV. This CDR3 reads CASSLYSGGAADTQYF. The CDR3 nucleotides read TGTGCCAGCAGTTTATATAGCGGGGGGGCGGCAGATACGCAGTATTTT.

The chain combines TRBV4-3 with TRBJ1-2; the match to TRBD1 covers 8 bases. Germline CDR1 reads LGHNA; CDR2 reads YSLEER. The junction had 2 bases not matched to a gene; V was cut back by 0 bases and J by 2 bases. The CDR3 is 15 amino acids. The CDR3: CASSQDRGLNYGYTF. CDR3 DNA sequence: TGCGCCAGCAGCCAAGACAGGGGGCTGAACTATGGCTACACCTTC.

The chain links TRBV5-1 to TRBJ2-5; D ambiguous. In germline, CDR1 is SGHRS, CDR2 YFSETQ. CDR3 length: 14 amino acids. V was pared by 0 bases and J by 2 bases, with 8 bases between. CDR3 protein: CASSLVALQETQYF. The CDR3 DNA follows: TGCGCCAGCAGCTTGGTGGCTTTGCAAGAGACCCAGTACTTC.

The CDR3 sequence is CASSLSGSTDTQYF. CDR3 DNA: TGCGCCAGCAGCTTGTCGGGGTCCACAGATACGCAGTATTTT. This chain uses TRBV5-1 with TRBJ2-3, with D maybe TRBD2 (5 bases). There are 14 residues in the CDR3. V lost 1 base and J 2 bases, leaving 8 bases between the germline ends. Germline CDR1 is SGHRS and CDR2 is YFSETQ.

The chain is built from TRBV9 and TRBJ2-1; possible D gene TRBD2, 6 bases. The V end was cut by 0 bases, the J end by 5 bases, with 21 bases between. Germline V gene sequence: CDR1 SGDLS, CDR2 YYNGEE. The CDR3 runs to 18 residues. Written as DNA, the CDR3 is TGTGCCAGCAGCGTAGGACCTTCGGGCGCGGGGAGTCACAATGAGCAGTTCTTC. Amino acids: CASSVGPSGAGSHNEQFF.

The rearrangement links TRBV9 to TRBJ2-5; 7 bases agree with TRBD1. The CDR3 runs to 14 residues. CDR1 and CDR2 (germline): SGDLS, YYNGEE. The V segment lost 4 bases and the J segment 4 bases; nucleotides outside the gene matches: 7. CDR3 DNA: TGTGCCAGCAGCACCCGGACAGGATTAGAGACCCAGTACTTC. It encodes CASSTRTGLETQYF.

The chain couples TRBV6-5 to TRBJ2-7, with 9 bases lining up with TRBD1. J lost 5 bases, V lost 5 bases, and 4 bases had no gene match. Germline CDR1 is MNHEY and CDR2 is SVGAGI. CDR3 length: 13 amino acids. This chain's CDR3 is CASSRDREDEQYF. The CDR3 DNA reads TGTGCCAGCAGTCGGGACAGGGAGGACGAGCAGTACTTC.

The gene calls are TRBV12-5 and TRBJ1-3, with D perhaps matching TRBD1 (5 bases). Germline CDR1 reads LGHNT; CDR2 reads FRNRAP. V was pared by 6 bases and J by 3 bases, with 9 bases between. The CDR3 consists of 13 residues. In nucleotides, the CDR3 is TGTGCTAGTGGGGCAGGGTTTGGAAACACCATATATTTT. It codes for CASGAGFGNTIYF.

J is TRBJ1-6 and V is TRBV25-1; 8 bases align to TRBD1. Germline V CDR1 and CDR2: MGHDK, SYGVNS. This CDR3 comprises 15 residues. V trimming: 3 bases; J trimming: 8 bases; junction bases outside the gene matches: 6. The CDR3 region is CASSDRQGRDSPLHF. DNA for the CDR3: TGTGCCAGCAGTGATCGACAGGGGCGGGATTCACCCCTCCACTTT.

This chain joins TRBV28 and TRBJ1-2, with D possibly matching TRBD1 (6 bases). CDR1 and CDR2 (germline): MDHEN, SYDVKM. The CDR3 is made up of 13 amino acids. The V gene lost 11 bases and the J gene lost 5 bases, with 18 bases spanning the gap. The CDR3, as DNA: TGTGCCGGGGGGGCCGGACAGCTATATGGCTACACCTTC. Its protein is CAGGAGQLYGYTF.

In its sample, this clone was seen once. The chain recombines TRBV4-3 with TRBJ2-5; D is perhaps TRBD1 (6 bases). The assigned J gene may be wrong: the sequence end matches TRBJ2-7 better. CDR1 and CDR2 (germline): LGHNA, YSLEER. There are 15 residues in the CDR3. The CDR3: CASSQVARGTYEQYF. For the CDR3, the DNA is TGCGCCAGCAGCCAAGTGGCCAGGGGAACCTACGAGCAGTACTTC.

This chain joins TRBV7-2 and TRBJ2-7; a possible D gene is TRBD2 (6 bases). CDR3 length: 16 amino acids. Trimming pared 7 bases from V and 0 bases from J, leaving 19 bases between. Per germline, CDR1 SGHTA and CDR2 FQGNSA. This CDR3 is CASTYMGGSSSYEQYF. The CDR3 DNA reads TGTGCCAGCACCTACATGGGAGGATCCAGCTCCTACGAGCAGTACTTC.

The chain links TRBV10-2 to TRBJ2-7, with D possibly TRBD1 on 5 matching bases. The ends were cut back, 3 bases at V and 0 bases at J, with 12 bases in the middle. The CDR3 contains 15 residues. Germline lookup yields CDR1 WSHSY and CDR2 SAAADI. The CDR3, as DNA: TGCGCCAGCAGTGATGACAGTAGGAGCTCCTACGAGCAGTACTTC. This gives the protein CASSDDSRSSYEQYF.

This clone was recorded a few times. The gene calls are TRBV4-3 and TRBJ2-5; D unclear. V was pared by 6 bases and J by 5 bases, with 22 bases between. CDR3 size: 16 residues. Germline V gene data show CDR1 as LGHNA and CDR2 as YSLEER. This chain's CDR3 is CASSSAEVGPGETQYF. The DNA of the CDR3 is TGCGCCAGCAGTTCCGCCGAGGTGGGTCCTGGCGAGACCCAGTACTTC.

In nucleotides, the CDR3 is TGTGCCTGGGTACAGGACAGGGGGACCTCAACTAATGAAAAACTGTTTTTT. Its protein is CAWVQDRGTSTNEKLFF. The genes are TRBV30 and TRBJ1-4; TRBD1 agrees at 10 bases. Germline CDR1 and CDR2: GTSNPN and SVGIG (reference sequence). After removal of 5 bases from V and 0 bases from J, the junction contained 9 bases not matched to a gene. The CDR3 is 17 amino acids.

The chain links TRBV5-1 to TRBJ1-4, with 10 bases aligning to TRBD1. Germline CDR1 and CDR2: SGHRS and YFSETQ. The CDR3 has 15 amino acids. Trimming took 4 bases from V and 6 from J; bases not matched to a gene: 6. The CDR3 DNA is TGCGCCAGCAGCACGACAGGGGGCCCCGATGAAAAACTGTTTTTT. Protein: CASSTTGGPDEKLFF.

The rearrangement uses TRBV6-5 and TRBJ1-5; perhaps TRBD1 as D (5 bases). V was pared by 6 bases and J by 7 bases, with 10 bases between. The length of the CDR3 is 12 residues. CDR1 MNHEY and CDR2 SVGAGI come from the germline V gene. CDR3 residues: CASRGLGQPQHF. CDR3 in DNA: TGTGCCAGCAGGGGACTAGGGCAGCCCCAGCATTTT.

A single count supports this clone. The V call is TRBV9, the J call TRBJ1-6; possible D gene TRBD1, 5 bases. Deletions cut 3 bases from V and 6 bases from J, with 13 bases between. Germline V CDR1 and CDR2: SGDLS, YYNGEE. This CDR3 contains 15 residues. The CDR3 coding sequence is TGTGCCAGCAGCGAAGTTGGAGGGGCTAATTCACCCCTCCACTTT. Protein sequence: CASSEVGGANSPLHF. The variable domain in full, completed from reference TRBV9 and TRBJ1-6, reads DSGVTQTPKHLITATGQRVTLRCSPRSGDLSVYWYQQSLDQGLQFLIQYYNGEERAKGNILERFSAQQFPDLHSELNLSSLELGDSALYFCASSEVGGANSPLHFGNGTRLTVT.

The chain employs TRBV19 and TRBJ2-7, with 7 nucleotides matching TRBD1. Germline lookup yields CDR1 LNHDA and CDR2 SQIVND (reference sequence). The CDR3 is made up of 14 amino acids. With V trimmed by 2 bases and J by 4 bases, 5 bases remained unmatched. The CDR3 sequence is CASSITGVVYEQYF. The CDR3, as DNA: TGTGCCAGTAGTATAACAGGGGTGGTGTACGAGCAGTACTTC.

V and J are TRBV7-6 and TRBJ2-3, with D possibly matching TRBD1 (5 bases). Germline V lookup: CDR1 SGHVS, CDR2 FNYEAQ. The CDR3 has 14 amino acids. Between the trimmed V and J ends, which lost 1 base and 2 bases, there was a span of 7 bases. The CDR3 here is CASSLDGATDTQYF. In nucleotides, the CDR3 is TGTGCCAGCAGCTTAGATGGGGCCACAGATACGCAGTATTTT.